This is a list of T cell receptor beta chains from one sample in a study of shared clonotypes between healthy human individuals. The assay was immunoSEQ multiplex PCR, and TCRdb's table has in-frame clones only and misses some. The table has 450,000 to 650,000 clones, around 76% seen once; the top ten hold around 12%. Input material: PBMCs. The receptors originated from a middle-aged woman in good health. Some clones in this sample may be carry-over from other donors' samples. Each CDR3 is given with its conserved first and last residue. Fields, in order: CDR3 DNA, CDR3 protein, D gene, clone size, V gene, J gene. The D gene is left open where the match is weak. Not every row has a clone size; where given, it reads once, few, many or a size class.

CDR3nt: TGTGCCAGCAGGGCGACGACAGATGGCTACACCTTC; CDR3aa: CASRATTDGYTF; d_gene: NA; abundance: once; v_gene: TRBV7-3; j_gene: TRBJ1-2
CDR3nt: TGTGCCAGCAGTTCCTGGGGGAACACTGAAGCTTTCTTT; CDR3aa: CASSSWGNTEAFF; d_gene: NA; abundance: NA; v_gene: TRBV6-1; j_gene: TRBJ1-1
CDR3nt: TGTGCCAGCAGTGAGTTGGCGAATATCGGAAACACCATATATTTT; CDR3aa: CASSELANIGNTIYF; d_gene: NA; abundance: NA; v_gene: TRBV6-1; j_gene: TRBJ1-3
CDR3nt: TGTGCCAGCAGACCCTCGGGGGGCAATCAGCCCCAGCATTTT; CDR3aa: CASRPSGGNQPQHF; d_gene: NA; abundance: once; v_gene: TRBV28; j_gene: TRBJ1-5
CDR3nt: TGTGCCAGCAGTCGGACAGGGATAGGCAATGAGCAGTTCTTC; CDR3aa: CASSRTGIGNEQFF; d_gene: TRBD1; abundance: few; v_gene: TRBV27; j_gene: TRBJ2-1
CDR3nt: TGTGCCAGCAGCAGGGACGGCAGCAATCAGCCCCAGCATTTT; CDR3aa: CASSRDGSNQPQHF; d_gene: NA; abundance: NA; v_gene: TRBV6-6; j_gene: TRBJ1-5
CDR3nt: TGTGCCAGTAGTATAGATCGGGGGGACAGGATGAATTTT; CDR3aa: CASSIDRGDRMNF; d_gene: NA; abundance: NA; v_gene: TRBV19; j_gene: TRBJ2-3
CDR3nt: TGTGCCAGCAGCTTATTGGGAAAGTTCGAGCAGTACTTC; CDR3aa: CASSLLGKFEQYF; d_gene: NA; abundance: NA; v_gene: TRBV7-2; j_gene: TRBJ2-7
CDR3nt: TGCAGCGTTGGATTCCAGGTCTCCTACAATGAGCAGTTCTTC; CDR3aa: CSVGFQVSYNEQFF; d_gene: NA; abundance: NA; v_gene: TRBV29-1; j_gene: TRBJ2-1
CDR3nt: TGTGCCAGCAGCATCGGACAGGGGGCGTCCTACGAGCAGTACTTC; CDR3aa: CASSIGQGASYEQYF; d_gene: TRBD1; abundance: few; v_gene: TRBV27; j_gene: TRBJ2-7
CDR3nt: TGCAGCGTTGTGTCTAGCGGGAGTACAGATACGCAGTATTTT; CDR3aa: CSVVSSGSTDTQYF; d_gene: TRBD2; abundance: NA; v_gene: TRBV29-1; j_gene: TRBJ2-3
CDR3nt: TGCGCCAGCAGCCAAGGGGACCGGGGTAATGAAAAACTGTTTTTT; CDR3aa: CASSQGDRGNEKLFF; d_gene: NA; abundance: NA; v_gene: TRBV4-1; j_gene: TRBJ1-4
CDR3nt: TGTGCCAGCAGCGATGAGGGCGCTGGGCCTAAAGAGCAGTACTTC; CDR3aa: CASSDEGAGPKEQYF; d_gene: NA; abundance: NA; v_gene: TRBV4-2; j_gene: TRBJ2-7
CDR3nt: TGTGCCAGCAGCGTATATGGAGACGGTAATGAAAAACTGTTTTTT; CDR3aa: CASSVYGDGNEKLFF; d_gene: NA; abundance: NA; v_gene: TRBV9; j_gene: TRBJ1-4